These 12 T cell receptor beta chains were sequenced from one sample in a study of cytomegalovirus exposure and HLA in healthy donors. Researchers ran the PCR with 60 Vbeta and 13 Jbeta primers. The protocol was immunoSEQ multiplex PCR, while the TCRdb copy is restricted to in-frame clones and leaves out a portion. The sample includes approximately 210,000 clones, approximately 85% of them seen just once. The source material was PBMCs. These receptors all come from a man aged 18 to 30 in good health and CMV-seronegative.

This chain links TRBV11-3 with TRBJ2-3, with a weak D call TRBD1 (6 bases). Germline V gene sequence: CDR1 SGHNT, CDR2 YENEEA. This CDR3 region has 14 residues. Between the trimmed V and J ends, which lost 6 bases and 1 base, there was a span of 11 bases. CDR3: CASSPGVGTDTQYF. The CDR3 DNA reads TGTGCCAGCAGTCCAGGGGTGGGCACAGATACGCAGTATTTT. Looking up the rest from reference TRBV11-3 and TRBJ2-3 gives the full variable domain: EAGVVQSPRYKIIEKKQPVAFWCNPISGHNTLYWYLQNLGQGPELLIRYENEEAVDDSQLPKDRFSAERLKGVDSTLKIQPAELGDSAVYLCASSPGVGTDTQYFGPGTRLTVL.

DNA of the CDR3: TGTGCCAGCAGCTTGGGTTCCGGGACAGTTAACACCGGGGAGCTGTTTTTT. Its protein product is CASSLGSGTVNTGELFF. The V call is TRBV5-6, the J call TRBJ2-2; 7 bases are shared with TRBD1. This CDR3 comprises 17 residues. The ends lost 0 bases at V and 2 bases at J; junction bases unmatched: 7. The germline CDR1 and CDR2 sequences are SGHDT and YYEEEE.

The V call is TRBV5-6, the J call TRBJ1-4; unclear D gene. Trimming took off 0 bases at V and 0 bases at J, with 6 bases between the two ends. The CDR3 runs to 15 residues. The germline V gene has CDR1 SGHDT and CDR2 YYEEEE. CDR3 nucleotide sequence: TGTGCCAGCAGCTTGGGGGCCACAACTAATGAAAAACTGTTTTTT. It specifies CASSLGATTNEKLFF.

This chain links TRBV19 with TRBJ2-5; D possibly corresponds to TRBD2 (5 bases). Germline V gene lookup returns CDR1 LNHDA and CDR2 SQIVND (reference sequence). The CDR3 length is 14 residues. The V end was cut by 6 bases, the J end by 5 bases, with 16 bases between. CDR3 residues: CASSSPGEWETQYF. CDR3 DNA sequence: TGTGCCAGTAGCAGCCCCGGGGAGTGGGAGACCCAGTACTTC.

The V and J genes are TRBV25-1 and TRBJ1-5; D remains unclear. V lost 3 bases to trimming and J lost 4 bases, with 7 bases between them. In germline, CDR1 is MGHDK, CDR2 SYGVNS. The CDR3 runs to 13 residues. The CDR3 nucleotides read TGTGCCAGCAGTGATACAGAAAATCAGCCCCAGCATTTT. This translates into CASSDTENQPQHF.

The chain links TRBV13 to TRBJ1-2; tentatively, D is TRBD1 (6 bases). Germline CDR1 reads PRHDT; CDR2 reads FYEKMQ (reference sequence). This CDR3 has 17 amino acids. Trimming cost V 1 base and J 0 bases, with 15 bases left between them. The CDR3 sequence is CASSLVTGDPSNYGYTF. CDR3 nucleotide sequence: TGTGCCAGCAGCTTAGTGACAGGAGACCCTTCTAACTATGGCTACACCTTC.

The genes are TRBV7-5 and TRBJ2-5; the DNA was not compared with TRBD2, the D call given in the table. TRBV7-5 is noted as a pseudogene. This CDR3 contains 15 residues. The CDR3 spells CARSLVLETRKTQYF. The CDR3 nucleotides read TGTGCCAGAAGCTTAGTATTGGAGACTAGGAAGACCCAGTACTTC.

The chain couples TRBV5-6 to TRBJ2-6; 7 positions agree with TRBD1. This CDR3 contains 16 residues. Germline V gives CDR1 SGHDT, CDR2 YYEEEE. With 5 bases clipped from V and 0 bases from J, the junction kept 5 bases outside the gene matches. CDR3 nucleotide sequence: TGTGCCAGCAGTCAAGGGGGCTCCTCTGGGGCCAACGTCCTGACTTTC. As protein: CASSQGGSSGANVLTF.

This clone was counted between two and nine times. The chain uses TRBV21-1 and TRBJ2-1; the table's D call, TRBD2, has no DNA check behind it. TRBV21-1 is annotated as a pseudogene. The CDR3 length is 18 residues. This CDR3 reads CASSKLPSIFPSYNEQFF. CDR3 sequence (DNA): TGTGCCAGCAGCAAACTCCCGAGCATTTTTCCCTCCTACAATGAGCAGTTCTTC.

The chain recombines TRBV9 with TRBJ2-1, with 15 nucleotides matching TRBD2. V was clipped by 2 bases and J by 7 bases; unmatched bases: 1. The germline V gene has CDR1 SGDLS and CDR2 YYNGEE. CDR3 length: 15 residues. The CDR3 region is CASSVGTSGRNEQFF. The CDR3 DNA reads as TGTGCCAGCAGCGTCGGGACTAGCGGGAGGAATGAGCAGTTCTTC. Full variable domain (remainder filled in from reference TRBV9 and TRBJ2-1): DSGVTQTPKHLITATGQRVTLRCSPRSGDLSVYWYQQSLDQGLQFLIQYYNGEERAKGNILERFSAQQFPDLHSELNLSSLELGDSALYFCASSVGTSGRNEQFFGPGTRLTVL.

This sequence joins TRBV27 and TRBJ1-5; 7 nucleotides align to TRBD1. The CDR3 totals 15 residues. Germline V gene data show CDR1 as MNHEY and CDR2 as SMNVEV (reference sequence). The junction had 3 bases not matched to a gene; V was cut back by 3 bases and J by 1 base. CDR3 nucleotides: TGTGCCAGCAGTTTCGCGGGACAGAGCAATCAGCCCCAGCATTTT. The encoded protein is CASSFAGQSNQPQHF.

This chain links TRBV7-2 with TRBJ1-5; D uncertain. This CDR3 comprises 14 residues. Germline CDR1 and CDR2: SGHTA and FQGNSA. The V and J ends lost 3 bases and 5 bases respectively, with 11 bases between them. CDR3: CASSLSLVDQPQHF. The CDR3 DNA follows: TGTGCCAGCAGCTTGAGCCTAGTCGATCAGCCCCAGCATTTT. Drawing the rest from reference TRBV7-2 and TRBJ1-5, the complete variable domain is GAGVSQSPSNKVTEKGKDVELRCDPISGHTALYWYRQSLGQGLEFLIYFQGNSAPDKSGLPSDRFSAERTGGSVSTLTIQRTQQEDSAVYLCASSLSLVDQPQHFGDGTRLSIL.